The clone carrying this TCR beta chain has at least ten counts. Its antigen remains unknown. This entry is derived from a study of CD8 T cells in ankylosing spondylitis. The CDR3 consists of 15 residues. V lost 0 bases and J 4 bases, leaving 13 bases between the germline ends. From germline, CDR1 is SGDLS and CDR2 YYNGEE. Findings and limits, study-wide: A TCR beta motif of fewer than 10 highly homologous variants seemed to mark ankylosing spondylitis blood.

Via MiXCR, TCRdb re-called the 5' RACE reads, giving one row per CDR3 protein. The sample lists roughly 38,000 distinct CDR3 sequences; 2.5% to 3.5% were seen once. The TCR comes from a male donor with ankylosing spondylitis or in good health (not recorded which). The chain is built from TRBV9 and TRBJ1-2, with D possibly TRBD1 on 5 matching bases. The source material was blood, either unsorted or a sorted T cell fraction (not recorded which). The CDR3, as DNA: TGTGCCAGCAGCGTAGGACCCGGGACGGCCTATGGCTACACCTTC. Translated: CASSVGPGTAYGYTF. The full variable domain, rest sourced from reference TRBV9 and TRBJ1-2, is DSGVTQTPKHLITATGQRVTLRCSPRSGDLSVYWYQQSLDQGLQFLIQYYNGEERAKGNILERFSAQQFPDLHSELNLSSLELGDSALYFCASSVGPGTAYGYTFGSGTRLTVV.